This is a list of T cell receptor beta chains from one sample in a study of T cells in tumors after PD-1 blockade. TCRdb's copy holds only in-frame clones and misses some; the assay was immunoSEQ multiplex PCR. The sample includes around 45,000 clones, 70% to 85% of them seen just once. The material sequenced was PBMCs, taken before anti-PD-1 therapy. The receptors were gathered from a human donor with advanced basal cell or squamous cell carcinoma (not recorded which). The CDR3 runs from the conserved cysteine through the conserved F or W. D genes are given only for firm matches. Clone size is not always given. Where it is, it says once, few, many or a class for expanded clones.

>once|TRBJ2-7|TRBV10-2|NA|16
CASKQHGRTDSYEQYF
TGCGCCAGCAAACAGCATGGACGGACAGACTCCTACGAGCAGTACTTC
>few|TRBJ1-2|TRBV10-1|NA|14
CASRGGEGSYGYTF
TGCGCCAGCAGGGGAGGGGAGGGGTCCTATGGCTACACCTTC
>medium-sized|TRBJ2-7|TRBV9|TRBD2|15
CASSPGLAGSYEQYF
TGTGCCAGCAGCCCGGGACTAGCGGGGTCCTACGAGCAGTACTTC
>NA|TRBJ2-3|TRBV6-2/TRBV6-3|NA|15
CASSYSTRRTDTQYF
TGTGCCAGCAGTTACTCGACTCGACGCACAGATACGCAGTATTTT
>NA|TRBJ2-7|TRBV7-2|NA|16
CASSPRTAIQPYEQYF
TGTGCCAGCAGCCCGCGGACAGCAATCCAACCCTACGAGCAGTACTTC
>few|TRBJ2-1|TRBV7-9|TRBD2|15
CASSRLAGVFNEQFF
TGTGCCAGCAGCCGGCTAGCGGGAGTCTTCAATGAGCAGTTCTTC
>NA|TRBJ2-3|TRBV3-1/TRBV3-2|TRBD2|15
CASSQEPGGIHTQYF
TGTGCCAGCAGCCAAGAGCCGGGGGGTATTCATACGCAGTATTTT
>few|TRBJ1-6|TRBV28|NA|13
CASNRGPSSPLHF
TGTGCCAGCAACCGGGGACCCAGTTCACCCCTCCACTTT
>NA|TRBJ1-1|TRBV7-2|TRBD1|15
CASSPRGGGRTEAFF
TGTGCCAGCAGCCCCAGAGGGGGCGGACGGACTGAAGCTTTCTTT
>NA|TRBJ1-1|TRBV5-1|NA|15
CASSLIAPGNTEAFF
TGCGCCAGCAGCTTGATCGCGCCGGGTAACACTGAAGCTTTCTTT
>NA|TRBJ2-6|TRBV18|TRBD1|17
CASSRGQGRSGANVLTF
TGTGCCAGCTCAAGGGGACAGGGTCGCTCTGGGGCCAACGTCCTGACTTTC
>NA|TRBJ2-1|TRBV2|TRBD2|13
CASSGRTSGEQFF
TGTGCCAGCAGTGGTCGGACTAGCGGAGAGCAGTTCTTC
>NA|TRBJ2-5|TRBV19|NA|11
CASRFGETQYF
TGTGCCAGTAGATTCGGGGAGACCCAGTACTTC
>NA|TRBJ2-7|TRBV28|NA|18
CASKLGPFGGRSSYEQYF
TGTGCCAGCAAGTTAGGGCCCTTTGGAGGTAGGAGCTCCTACGAGCAGTACTTC
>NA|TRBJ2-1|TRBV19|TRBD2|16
CASSRTPGLAYNEQFF
TGTGCCAGTAGTAGAACCCCGGGACTAGCCTACAATGAGCAGTTCTTC
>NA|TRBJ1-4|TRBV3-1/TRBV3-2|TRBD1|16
CASSLGTGVSGEKLFF
TGTGCCAGCAGCCTTGGGACAGGTGTTTCGGGTGAAAAACTGTTTTTT
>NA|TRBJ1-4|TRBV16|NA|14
CASSQAADNEKLFF
TGTGCCAGCAGCCAAGCGGCTGATAATGAAAAACTGTTTTTT
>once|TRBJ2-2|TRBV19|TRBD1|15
CASSMFGQGGGELFF
TGTGCCAGTAGTATGTTTGGACAGGGCGGCGGGGAGCTGTTTTTT
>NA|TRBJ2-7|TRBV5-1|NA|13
CASSTDPSYEQYF
TGCGCCAGCAGCACAGATCCCTCCTACGAGCAGTACTTC
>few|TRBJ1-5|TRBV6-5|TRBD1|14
CATSGTGFNQPQHF
TGTGCCACCTCCGGGACAGGGTTCAATCAGCCCCAGCATTTT
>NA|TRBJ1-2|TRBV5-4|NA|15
CASSFWGVTNYGYTF
TGTGCCAGCAGCTTCTGGGGGGTCACTAACTATGGCTACACCTTC
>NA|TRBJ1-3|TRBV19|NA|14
CASSMVNSGNTIYF
TGTGCCAGTAGTATGGTCAACTCTGGAAACACCATATATTTT
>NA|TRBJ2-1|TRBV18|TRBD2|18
CASSPPMTSGVSYNEQFF
TGTGCCAGCTCACCACCGATGACTAGCGGGGTATCCTACAATGAGCAGTTCTTC
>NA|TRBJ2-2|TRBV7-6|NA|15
CASSLDTVETGELFF
TGTGCCAGCAGCTTAGATACCGTCGAAACCGGGGAGCTGTTTTTT
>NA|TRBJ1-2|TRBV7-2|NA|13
CASSYDRHYGYTF
TGTGCCAGCAGCTACGACAGACACTATGGCTACACCTTC
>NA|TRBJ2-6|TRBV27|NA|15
CASSLDNSGANVLTF
TGTGCCAGCAGTTTGGACAACTCTGGGGCCAACGTCCTGACTTTC
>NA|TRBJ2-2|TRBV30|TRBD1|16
CAWSRDRVGDTGELFF
TGTGCCTGGAGCCGGGACAGGGTCGGGGACACCGGGGAGCTGTTTTTT
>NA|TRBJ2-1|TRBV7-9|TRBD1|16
CASSGGQGSSYNEQFF
TGTGCCAGCAGCGGAGGACAGGGCTCTTCCTACAATGAGCAGTTCTTC
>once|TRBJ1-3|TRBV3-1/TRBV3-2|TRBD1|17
CASTDNRGPSSGNTIYF
TGTGCCAGCACCGATAACAGGGGGCCTAGCTCTGGAAACACCATATATTTT
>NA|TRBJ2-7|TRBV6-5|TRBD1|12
CASSPPDRGLYF
TGTGCCAGCAGTCCACCGGACAGGGGGCTTTACTTC
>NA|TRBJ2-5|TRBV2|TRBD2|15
CASSEWTGGGETQYF
TGTGCCAGCAGTGAATGGACGGGAGGGGGAGAGACCCAGTACTTC
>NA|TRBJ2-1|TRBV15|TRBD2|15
CATSFVAGGYNEQFF
TGTGCCACCAGCTTTGTAGCGGGGGGGTACAATGAGCAGTTCTTC
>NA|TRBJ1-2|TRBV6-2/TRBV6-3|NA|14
CASSSTGGGSGYTF
TGTGCCAGCAGTTCCACCGGCGGAGGGTCTGGCTACACCTTC
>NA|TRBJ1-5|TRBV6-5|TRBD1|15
CASSQQGTGDQPQHF
TGTGCCAGCAGCCAACAGGGGACAGGGGATCAGCCCCAGCATTTT
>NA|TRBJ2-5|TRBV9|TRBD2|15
CASSVSGGEIETQYF
TGTGCCAGCAGCGTTAGCGGGGGGGAAATTGAGACCCAGTACTTC
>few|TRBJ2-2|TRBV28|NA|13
CASSTRYTGELFF
TGTGCCAGCAGTACCCGATATACCGGGGAGCTGTTTTTT